The clone carrying this T cell receptor beta chain was observed a few times. TCRdb reprocessed the 5' RACE reads via MiXCR and lists one record per CDR3 protein. The sample holds hundreds of thousands of distinct CDR3 sequences, roughly 4% seen once. This sample stems from a study of T cells after yellow fever vaccination. Trimming removed 6 bases from V and 1 base from J; junction bases left unmatched: 1. This CDR3 has 15 amino acids. This TCR was sampled from a man between 18 and 35 years old who received the YFV17D yellow fever vaccine. The rearrangement links TRBV12-3 or TRBV12-4 to TRBJ2-4, with 12 bases identical to TRBD2. The material was PBMCs, obtained on the day of the yellow fever booster vaccination. The CDR3 sequence is CASRTSGGAKNIQYF. The CDR3 region has the DNA TGTGCCAGCAGAACTAGCGGGGGGGCCAAAAACATTCAGTACTTC.